This TCR beta chain was documented in a study of control samples from healthy donors and cancer patients (dated by TCRdb to 2019 to 2021). Points on this clone: Its recognized antigen is unknown. The record has no base qualities; no much larger clone is one base away.

V is shortened by 0 bases, J by 6 bases, and the region joining them spans 14 bases. In the germline V gene (reference sequence), CDR1 corresponds to LNHDA and CDR2 to SQIVND. Including the terminal cysteine and phenylalanine, the CDR3 comprises 16 residues. CDR3 DNA only is kept here, 48 bases in frame from base 1. The library was generated by the immunoSEQ multiplex PCR assay. TCRdb re-hosts the immuneACCESS table, in-frame sequences only. Its copies lack some clones; in the studies checked, an unresolved V gene accounts for under half of them, and the cause for the rest is not known. The table for this sample lists about 140,000 clones; about 90% of them were counted only once. The top ten constitute 6% to 9% of the sample.

This sequence originates from a young man in good health. Specimen: blood. Rearrangement joined TRBV19 to TRBJ2-2; the D segment cannot be called with confidence. Here the CDR3 is given as CASSIDLNSQPGELFF. In nucleotide form, the sequence is TGTGCCAGTAGTATAGATCTTAATTCGCAACCCGGGGAGCTGTTTTTT.